The source of this T cell receptor (beta chain) is a study of cytomegalovirus exposure and HLA in healthy donors (dated by TCRdb to about 2017). About the investigation overall: An earlier analysis of roughly 610 of the donors reported about 300 Gb of sequence data and around 120 million unique TCR beta sequences obtained from 180 million or so T cells. About 330 gigabases of sequencing data and around 85 million unique TCR sequences made up an early release that covered nearly 650 HLA-typed donors. Of the 300 to 500 genotyped donors, roughly 80% were placed in the genetic ancestry cluster associated with self-reported Caucasian donors. The study aimed to test whether signatures of past pathogen exposure could be identified by cataloging public T cell receptors. The study used immunosequencing to profile the T cell repertoires of approximately 690 subjects and linked those repertoires to cytomegalovirus serostatus. In addition to the first cohort of approximately 650 subjects, a separate validation cohort of approximately 130 different subjects was used. To predict cytomegalovirus infection status, the study combined high-throughput TCR immunosequencing, statistical association of individual TCRs with disease status, and machine learning. In a later analysis, previously published TCR beta repertoires from 500 to 750 donors were re-analyzed and high-resolution HLA genotyping was added so that TCR occurrence patterns could be studied. Rather than using new phenotypic data, the later analysis identified candidate immune exposures from TCR beta sequences and from how often those sequences occurred across donors. In an earlier analysis of more than 550 of the donors, high-throughput TCR beta sequencing was used to judge whether each TCR beta V gene segment behaved as functional or pseudogenic. Donor age, sex, ethnicity and CMV serostatus were compiled together with the repertoire data. A later genetic analysis used genome-wide SNP genotypes for about three fifths of the roughly 700 donors, treating that subset as a discovery cohort. All discovery cohort repertoires had been generated on a single sequencing platform. Both class I and class II loci were covered by HLA typing, at four-digit resolution. Typing coverage varied by locus: 629-630 donors for A, B, C, DRB1 and DQB1; roughly 560 for DQA1; more than 600 for DPA1; some 470 for DPB1. Because of strong linkage in the cohort, roughly five DR-DQ haplotypes were treated as single units for association and clustering. Among roughly 400 genotyped donors of the cohort, an average of roughly 230,000 unique TCR beta nucleotide sequences was sequenced per donor, of which 15% to 20% were non-productive. Results and caveats for the whole study, not just this receptor: While some public TCRs were present in many individuals, most TCR sequences turned up only very rarely across donors. Linkage disequilibrium might explain the correlated functional status among segregating V segments, but an unknown experimental factor could not be excluded. Because the 87-base-pair reads could not distinguish some IMGT-functional V segments, including TRBV6-2 and TRBV6-3, those segments were excluded. A group of highly shared sequence variants was considered likely to be a technical artifact of the sequencing pipeline. Some 15 rarely observed V segments, including chromosome 9 orphons, were excluded from the earlier analysis of several hundred of the donors because counts were too low. This cohort had only TCR beta chains sequenced, and the lack of alpha or paired-chain data limited which features could be detected. According to a later genetic analysis, donors in an Asian-associated ancestry cluster had fewer N-insertions in productive TCRs than the approximately 700-donor mean. An association between a missense DCLRE1C variant and V-gene and J-gene trimming of TCR beta chains was found in a later genetic analysis and replicated in an independent cohort. A later analysis found that TCR association rates varied across HLA loci, with DRB1 alleles showing the most associated TCRs and HLA-C alleles the fewest. In an earlier analysis of 587 of the donors, most TCR beta V segments appeared in productive rearrangements about 87% or about 30% of the time, broadly matching IMGT annotations. Assigning TCR associations to individual alleles was difficult when HLA alleles, especially DR and DQ, strongly co-occurred. In a later analysis, 16,951 TCR beta sequences were associated with specific HLA alleles at a false discovery rate of 0.05. The study gave a list of under 200 TCR beta chains associated with cytomegalovirus. Because HLA typing was unavailable for some donors at each locus, only the typed subset was used in association tests. In a later analysis, HLA-associated TCR beta chains showed more clonal expansion and lower generation probabilities than non-associated chains that were equally common. Sequencing depth was assumed to be roughly uniform across donors in the presence/absence analyses, though that assumption may not hold. In a later analysis, several top co-occurrence clusters were reported to appear linked to parvovirus B19, influenza, CMV and Epstein-Barr virus. Most CMV-associated TCR beta chains appeared to be HLA-restricted in a later analysis, and the HLA associations seemed to be driven largely by CMV exposure. In vitro tests confirmed that three of the cytomegalovirus-associated TCR beta chains recognize cytomegalovirus antigens. A further reported finding was that TCR beta sequences accurately predicted the HLA-A and HLA-B alleles for most subjects in the first cohort. It was suggested by the authors that the approach could potentially be generalized to other disease states and immunological phenotypes. Cytomegalovirus status was reported to be diagnosed by the classifier with high specificity and sensitivity in both the original and validation cohorts. For the cohort, immune exposure information was limited to CMV serostatus.

Points on this clone: Its antigen is unknown. No base-level quality is on record; no much larger clone is a single base apart.

The method was the immunoSEQ multiplex PCR assay. A mixture of 60 forward primers for TCR Vbeta segments and 13 reverse primers for TCR Jbeta segments was used in the multiplex PCR. Amplification of the CDR3 region of rearranged TCR beta genes was performed with a multiplex PCR assay on genomic DNA. On the Illumina HiSeq System, the amplified TCR beta libraries were sequenced as 87-base-pair reads. Per the authors' processing: A later analysis counted approximately 84 million unique TCR beta chains across the 666 repertoires, and around 12 million of these chains were shared by at least two donors. A nearest-neighbor algorithm error-corrected the raw reads and collapsed the reads into unique sequences, merging closely related sequences to remove PCR and sequencing errors. V, D and J gene segments were assigned by aligning CDR3 sequences to IMGT reference sequences. Each retained sequence needed at least a six-nucleotide match to both a V gene segment and a J gene segment. Rearrangements were classified as productive when the CDR3 lacked stop codons and remained in frame with V and J, and all other rearrangements were classified as non-productive. Following IMGT convention, CDR3 was defined as the stretch from the second conserved V-encoded cysteine to the conserved J-encoded phenylalanine. The earlier analysis of 550 to 650 of the donors excluded any sequence lacking an unambiguous match to a single V gene segment. In an earlier analysis of roughly 500 of the donors, V segments were called functional above 56.7% productive rearrangements and were called segregating when the between-donor standard deviation exceeded 5%. To diagnose cytomegalovirus status from the catalog of TCR beta chain sequences, a statistical classification framework was built. In a later analysis, TCR nucleotide sequences were compared against IMGT/GENE-DB human TR gene sequences so that V and J genes could be assigned. A later analysis assigned CDR3 sequences and most-parsimonious VDJ recombination scenarios with the TCRdist pipeline. In a later analysis, each TCR beta chain was defined by its CDR3 amino acid sequence together with its V-gene family, and reads without a unique V-gene family were excluded. A later analysis removed 592 highly shared, low-generation-probability nucleotide sequences to deal with suspected cross-contamination and a sequencing artifact. For each public chain, a later analysis derived a clonal expansion index from normalized ranks of inferred template counts within each repertoire. Generation probabilities in a later analysis came from a VDJ recombination model fitted to out-of-frame rearrangements, and those results were checked against IGoR. A later analysis scored TCR-TCR, TCR-HLA and TCR-CMV co-occurrence with hypergeometric tests, applying a repertoire-size bias correction to TCR pairs. To estimate false discovery rates, a later analysis permuted the HLA or CMV assignments 20 times. In a later analysis, co-occurring TCRs were grouped using DBSCAN, with TCRdist sequence similarity added in when clustering inside HLA-allele-positive subsets. For co-occurrence clustering, repertoires with fewer than 30,000 or more than 120,000 public chains were excluded, along with five repertoires with anomalous nucleotide sharing. TCRdb limited this immuneACCESS table to in-frame rearrangements with V and J called. A share of clones is missing; checked studies link under half to unresolved V genes, and the rest is unexplained. V and J calls and clone size come straight from that table; D and trimming were deduced from the DNA. For this sample there are about 130,000 clones; 65% to 80% appear just once. The ten largest clones take up around 7% of the sample.

The cohort consisted of 650 to 700 healthy bone marrow donors. Cohort members were all nominally healthy when sampled, although unrecorded immune exposures were likely present. The donor tested CMV seropositive, placing the donor among the 250 to 350 seropositive members of the cohort. A peripheral blood sample was collected from each donor, and TCR beta sequencing was performed on peripheral blood mononuclear cells. The Qiagen DNeasy Blood Extraction Kit was used to extract genomic DNA from the blood cell samples. Relative to germline, V is missing 3 bases and J is missing 0 bases, with 6 bases of the junction outside any gene match. Taken from cysteine to phenylalanine, the CDR3 has 16 residues. Only the CDR3 DNA is retained, 48 bases long and in frame from the first base. CDR1 and CDR2, per the germline V gene, are SGHNT and YENEEA.

The TCR originated in a man between 40 and 49 years old in good health and CMV-seropositive. The sequence joins TRBV11-3 to TRBJ2-3, and 7 junctional nucleotides match TRBD2. Sequenced: PBMCs. The nucleotide sequence reads TGTGCCAGCAGCTTGGGCGGGAGCCCTAGCACAGATACGCAGTATTTT. The resulting protein is CASSLGGSPSTDTQYF.